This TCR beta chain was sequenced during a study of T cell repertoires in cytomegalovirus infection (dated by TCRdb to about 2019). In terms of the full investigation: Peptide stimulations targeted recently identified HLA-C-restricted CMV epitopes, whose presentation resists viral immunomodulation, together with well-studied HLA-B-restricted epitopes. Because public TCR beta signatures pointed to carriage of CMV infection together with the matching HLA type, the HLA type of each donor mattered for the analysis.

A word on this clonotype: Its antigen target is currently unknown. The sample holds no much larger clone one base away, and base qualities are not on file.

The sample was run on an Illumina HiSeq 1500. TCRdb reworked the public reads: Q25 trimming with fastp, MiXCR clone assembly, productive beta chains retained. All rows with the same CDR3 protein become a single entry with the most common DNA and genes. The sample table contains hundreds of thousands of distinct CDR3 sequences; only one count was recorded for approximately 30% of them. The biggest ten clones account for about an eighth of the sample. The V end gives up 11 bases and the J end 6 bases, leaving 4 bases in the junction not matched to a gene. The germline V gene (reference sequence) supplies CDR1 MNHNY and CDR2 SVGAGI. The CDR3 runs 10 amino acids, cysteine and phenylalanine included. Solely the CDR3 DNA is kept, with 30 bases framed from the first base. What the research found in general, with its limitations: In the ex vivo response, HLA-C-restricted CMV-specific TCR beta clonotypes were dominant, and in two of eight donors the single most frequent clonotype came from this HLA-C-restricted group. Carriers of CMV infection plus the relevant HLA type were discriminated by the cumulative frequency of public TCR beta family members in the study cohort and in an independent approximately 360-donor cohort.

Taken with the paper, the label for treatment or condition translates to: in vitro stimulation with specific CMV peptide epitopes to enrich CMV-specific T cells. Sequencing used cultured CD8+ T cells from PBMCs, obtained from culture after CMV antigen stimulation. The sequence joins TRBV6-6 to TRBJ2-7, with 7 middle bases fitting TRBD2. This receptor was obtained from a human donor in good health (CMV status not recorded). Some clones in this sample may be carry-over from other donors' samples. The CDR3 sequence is CAFPGGEQYF. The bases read TGTGCCTTCCCGGGGGGCGAGCAGTACTTC.